This TCR beta chain was captured in a study of CD8 T cells in ankylosing spondylitis. CDR3 size: 16 residues. Germline-derived CDR1 and CDR2 are KGHDR and SFDVKD. Unmatched junction bases numbered 7, after V lost 4 bases and J lost 6 bases. Study-wide results and caveats: Reports of some motif variants in reactive arthritis synovial fluid and blood predate this one. About 8 highly homologous variants made up a TCR beta motif, and this motif appeared characteristic of ankylosing spondylitis blood. Reported data indicate significant enrichment of disease-linked clones within matched ankylosing spondylitis synovial fluid.

Generation of TCR beta libraries employed quantitative 5'-RACE incorporating molecular barcodes. MiXCR was run by TCRdb on the 5' RACE reads, yielding one entry per CDR3 protein. The sample lists 250,000 to 300,000 distinct CDR3 sequences; 20% were seen once. This clonotype was observed many times. The target antigen is unknown. Sequencing input: blood, either unsorted or a sorted T cell fraction (not recorded which). The chain joins TRBV24-1 to TRBJ2-1; 11 nucleotides line up with TRBD2. This TCR derives from a male donor with ankylosing spondylitis or in good health (not recorded which). The DNA for the CDR3 is TGTGCCACCAGTGAAGTAGCGGGAGGGATCCCCAATGAGCAGTTCTTC. Amino acid sequence: CATSEVAGGIPNEQFF.